This section outlines one TCR beta chain sequence together with its context. This sample was included in a study of blood T cell repertoires in COVID-19. Source study methods: Amplifying reference gene primers gave estimates of nucleated cell counts. Using immunoSEQ multiplex PCR, the repertoire was profiled, and TCRdb retains in-frame clones only, with some absent. V, J and clone size are taken as reported in that table, and D and trimming were inferred from the DNA itself. Of about 100,000 clones in the sample, 90% to 95% were seen once. CDR1 and CDR2 from the germline V gene are SGHRS and YFSETQ. V lost 4 bases, J lost 0 bases, and 2 bases stayed unmatched. The CDR3 spans 14 residues.

The rearrangement joins TRBV5-1 to TRBJ2-3; TRBD1 matches 7 bases. Sequencing was performed on peripheral blood. This receptor was identified in a man in his forties or fifties with active COVID-19. CDR3 DNA: TGCGCCAGCAGCAGGGACAGTAGCACAGATACGCAGTATTTT. Amino acid sequence: CASSRDSSTDTQYF.